What follows describes a single T cell receptor beta chain. Germline CDR1 reads MDHEN; CDR2 reads SYDVKM. CDR3 size: 13 residues. Trimming took off 5 bases at V and 9 bases at J, with 14 bases between the two ends. This sample was taken from a study of T cell changes during pregnancy in multiple sclerosis. TCRdb's table, derived via immunoSEQ multiplex PCR, lists solely in-frame clones and lacks some. The repertoire includes some 37,000 clones, about 90% of them detected once, and 0.7% to 1% sits in the top ten. This rearrangement joins TRBV28 to TRBJ2-1; no firm D call. The sequence derives from a female donor with multiple sclerosis, enrolled in a pregnancy study. The material was CD4+ T cells from peripheral blood mononuclear cells, obtained before pregnancy. The CDR3 here is CASSVNQRIEQFF. CDR3 DNA sequence: TGTGCCAGCAGTGTAAACCAGAGGATTGAGCAGTTCTTC. Full variable domain (missing parts from reference TRBV28 and TRBJ2-1): DVKVTQSSRYLVKRTGEKVFLECVQDMDHENMFWYRQDPGLGLRLIYFSYDVKMKEKGDIPEGYSVSREKKERFSLILESASTNQTSMYLCASSVNQRIEQFFGPGTRLTVL.